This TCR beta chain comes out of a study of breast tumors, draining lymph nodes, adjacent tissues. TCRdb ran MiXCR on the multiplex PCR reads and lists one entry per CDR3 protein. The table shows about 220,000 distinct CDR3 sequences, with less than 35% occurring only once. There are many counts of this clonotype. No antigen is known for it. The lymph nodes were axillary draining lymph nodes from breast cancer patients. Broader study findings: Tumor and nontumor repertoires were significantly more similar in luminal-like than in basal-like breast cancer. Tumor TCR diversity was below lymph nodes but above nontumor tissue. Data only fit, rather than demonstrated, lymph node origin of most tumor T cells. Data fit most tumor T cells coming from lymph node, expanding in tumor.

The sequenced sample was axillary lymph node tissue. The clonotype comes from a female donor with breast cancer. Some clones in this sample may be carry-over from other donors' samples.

As DNA, the CDR3 is TGTGCCAGCAGCAAAGGGACAGGGTTCCCGTTGGGTGGCTACACCTTC. This translates into CASSKGTGFPLGGYTF. The chain employs TRBV11-2 and TRBJ1-2; 9 bases are a match to TRBD1. The trim removed 5 bases at V and 7 bases at J, leaving 14 bases unmatched. Germline assignment: CDR1 SGHAT and CDR2 FQNNGV. The CDR3 totals 16 residues.